The 6 T cell receptor beta chains below were found in one sample sequenced in a study of control samples from healthy donors and cancer patients. Method: immunoSEQ multiplex PCR; TCRdb's copy keeps in-frame clones and lacks some. The table records under 150,000 clones, approximately 91% of them present only once. The sample taken for sequencing was blood. The receptors were gathered from a man aged 25 to 40 in good health.

The J gene is TRBJ2-3, the V gene TRBV2; D is uncertain. This CDR3 region has 11 residues. Trimming cost V 5 bases and J 14 bases, with 14 bases left between them. Germline loops: CDR1 SNHLY, CDR2 FYNNEI. This CDR3 reads CASSYLSDPYF. The CDR3 bases are TGTGCCAGCAGTTATCTTTCAGATCCGTATTTT.

This clone was seen just once. This chain links TRBV2 with TRBJ2-5; D is perhaps TRBD2 (6 bases). The CDR3 is made up of 16 amino acids. CDR1 is SNHLY and CDR2 is FYNNEI in the germline V gene. Trimming stripped 8 bases from V and 5 bases from J, with 24 bases between. CDR3 in amino acids: CASQTTFRRVVETQYF. CDR3 bases: TGTGCCAGCCAAACCACCTTCAGGAGGGTGGTGGAGACCCAGTACTTC.

The chain joins TRBV11-2 to TRBJ1-2, with D uncertain. V lost 1 base and J lost 2, with 14 bases in between. Germline CDR1 reads SGHAT; CDR2 reads FQNNGV. This CDR3 is 16 amino acids long. CDR3 protein: CASSLGLGRSNYGYTF. As DNA, the CDR3 is TGTGCCAGCAGCTTAGGGTTGGGCAGATCGAACTATGGCTACACCTTC.

V usage is TRBV10-3 and J usage is TRBJ2-7; 12 bases map to TRBD2. With V trimmed by 6 bases and J by 1 base, 7 bases remained unmatched. The CDR3 has 16 residues. Germline CDR1 reads ENHRY; CDR2 reads SYGVKD. CDR3 coding DNA: TGTGCCATCAGACATCAGACTAGCGGGAGTTCCTACGAGCAGTACTTC. The encoded protein is CAIRHQTSGSSYEQYF.

The V call is TRBV6-2 or TRBV6-3, the J call TRBJ2-3; 8 bases are shared with TRBD1. After removal of 5 bases from V and 3 bases from J, the junction contained 1 base not matched to a gene. Per germline, CDR1 MNHEY and CDR2 SVGEGT. This CDR3 comprises 13 residues. CDR3 DNA: TGTGCCAGCAGTAGGGACAGGACAGATACGCAGTATTTT. It yields the protein CASSRDRTDTQYF.

The chain couples TRBV3-1 (or the pseudogene TRBV3-2) to TRBJ2-3; tentative D call: TRBD2 (6 bases). Trimming took 4 bases from V and 1 from J, leaving 12 bases between them. The CDR3 is 15 amino acids. Germline V lookup: CDR1 LGHDT, CDR2 YNNKEL (reference sequence). CDR3 sequence (DNA): TGTGCCAGCAGCCCCAGCGGGTCCGGCACAGATACGCAGTATTTT. Translation: CASSPSGSGTDTQYF.